The clone carrying this TCR beta chain was seen only once. The data are from a study of blood T cell repertoires in COVID-19. Study overall: Collection of acute and convalescent COVID-19 samples took place in the United States, Italy and Spain. The analysed material was cDNA or gDNA that came from T cells, B-cell-depleted T cells, or PBMCs.

Authors' methods: Amplification of reference gene primers provided the estimated nucleated cell counts. Here immunoSEQ multiplex PCR was the method, and the copy in TCRdb shows in-frame clones only, minus some. V and J calls and clone size follow that table, whereas D and trimming were derived from the DNA. This repertoire shows under 200,000 clones, approximately 85% found once; its top ten account for 9.8%. Trimming stripped 1 base from V and 9 bases from J, with 10 bases between. The CDR3 has 13 amino acids. Germline assignment: CDR1 SGHVS and CDR2 FNYEAQ. The chain carries TRBV7-6 and TRBJ2-1, with D maybe TRBD1 (5 bases). The sequenced sample was peripheral blood. The TCR comes from a woman older than 75 with acute or convalescent COVID-19. The CDR3 region is CASSLGQGSEQFF. The CDR3 DNA reads as TGTGCCAGCAGCTTAGGGCAGGGAAGTGAGCAGTTCTTC.